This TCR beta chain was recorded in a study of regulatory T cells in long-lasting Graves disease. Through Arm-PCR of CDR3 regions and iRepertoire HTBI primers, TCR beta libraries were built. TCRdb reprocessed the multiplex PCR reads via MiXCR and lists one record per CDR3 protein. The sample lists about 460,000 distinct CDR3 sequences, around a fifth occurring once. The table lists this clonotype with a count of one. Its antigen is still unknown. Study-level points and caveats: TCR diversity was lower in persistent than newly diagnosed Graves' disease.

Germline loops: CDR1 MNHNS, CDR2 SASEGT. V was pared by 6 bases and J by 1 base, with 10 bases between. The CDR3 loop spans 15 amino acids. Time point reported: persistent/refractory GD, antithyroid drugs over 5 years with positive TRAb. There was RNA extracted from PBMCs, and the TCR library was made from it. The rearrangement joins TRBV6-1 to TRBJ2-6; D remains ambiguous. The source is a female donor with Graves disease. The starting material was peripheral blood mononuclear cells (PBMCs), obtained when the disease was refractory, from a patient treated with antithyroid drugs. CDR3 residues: CASSRSWSGANVLTF. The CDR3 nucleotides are TGTGCCAGCAGCCGCTCCTGGTCTGGGGCCAACGTCCTGACTTTC.